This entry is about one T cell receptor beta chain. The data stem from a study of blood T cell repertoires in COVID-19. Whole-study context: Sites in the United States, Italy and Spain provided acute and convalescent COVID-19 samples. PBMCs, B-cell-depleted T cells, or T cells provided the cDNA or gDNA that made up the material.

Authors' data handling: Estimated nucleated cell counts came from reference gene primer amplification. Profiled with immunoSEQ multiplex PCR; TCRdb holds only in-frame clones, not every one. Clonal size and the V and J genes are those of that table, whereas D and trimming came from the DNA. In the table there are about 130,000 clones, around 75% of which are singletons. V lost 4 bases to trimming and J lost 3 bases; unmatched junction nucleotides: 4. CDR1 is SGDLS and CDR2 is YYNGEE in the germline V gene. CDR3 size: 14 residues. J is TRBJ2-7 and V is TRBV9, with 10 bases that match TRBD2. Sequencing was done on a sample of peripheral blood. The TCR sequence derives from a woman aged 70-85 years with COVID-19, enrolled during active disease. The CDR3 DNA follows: TGTGCCAGCAGCTCTAGCGGGGGCGTCTACGAGCAGTACTTC. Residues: CASSSSGGVYEQYF.